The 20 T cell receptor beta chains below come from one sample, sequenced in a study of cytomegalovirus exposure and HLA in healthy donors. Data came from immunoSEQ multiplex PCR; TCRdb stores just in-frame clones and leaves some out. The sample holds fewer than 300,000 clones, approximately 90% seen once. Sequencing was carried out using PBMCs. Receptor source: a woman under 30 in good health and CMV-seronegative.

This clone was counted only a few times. The CDR3 loop is CASSLQVPGDSPLHF. The CDR3, as DNA: TGCGCCAGCAGCTTGCAAGTTCCGGGGGACTCACCCCTCCACTTT. This chain uses TRBV5-1 with TRBJ1-6; D is perhaps TRBD1 (5 bases). The CDR3 has 15 residues. Per the germline V gene, CDR1 is SGHRS and CDR2 is YFSETQ. V was cut by 1 base and J by 10 bases, with 15 bases left in between.

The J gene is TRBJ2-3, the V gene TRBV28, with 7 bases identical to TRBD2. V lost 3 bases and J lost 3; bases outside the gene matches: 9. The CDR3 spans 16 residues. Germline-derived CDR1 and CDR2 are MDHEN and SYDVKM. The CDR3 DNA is TGTGCCAGCAGTTTCGGCAGGACTAGTTCAACAGATACGCAGTATTTT. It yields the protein CASSFGRTSSTDTQYF.

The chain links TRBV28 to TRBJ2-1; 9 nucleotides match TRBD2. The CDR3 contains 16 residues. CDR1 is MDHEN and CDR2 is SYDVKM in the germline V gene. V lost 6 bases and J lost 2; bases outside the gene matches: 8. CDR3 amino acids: CASRVLAGAAYNEQFF. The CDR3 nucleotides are TGTGCCAGCAGGGTATTAGCGGGGGCCGCCTACAATGAGCAGTTCTTC.

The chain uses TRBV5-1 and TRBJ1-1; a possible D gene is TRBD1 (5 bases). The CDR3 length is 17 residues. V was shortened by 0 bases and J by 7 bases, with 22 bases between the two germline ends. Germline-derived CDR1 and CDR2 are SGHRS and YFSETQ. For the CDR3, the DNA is TGCGCCAGCAGCTTGGCCGGCTTTTCCGGGGGGAGGGATGAAGCTTTCTTT. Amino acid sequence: CASSLAGFSGGRDEAFF. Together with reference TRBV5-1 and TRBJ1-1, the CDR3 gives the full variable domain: KAGVTQTPRYLIKTRGQQVTLSCSPISGHRSVSWYQQTPGQGLQFLFEYFSETQRNKGNFPGRFSGRQFSNSRSEMNVSTLELGDSALYLCASSLAGFSGGRDEAFFGQGTRLTVV.

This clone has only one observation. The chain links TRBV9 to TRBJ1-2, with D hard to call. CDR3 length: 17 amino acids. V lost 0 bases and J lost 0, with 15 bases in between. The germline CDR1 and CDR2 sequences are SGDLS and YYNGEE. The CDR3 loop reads CASSVGLSPVANYGYTF. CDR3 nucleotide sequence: TGTGCCAGCAGCGTAGGACTCTCCCCCGTAGCTAACTATGGCTACACCTTC.

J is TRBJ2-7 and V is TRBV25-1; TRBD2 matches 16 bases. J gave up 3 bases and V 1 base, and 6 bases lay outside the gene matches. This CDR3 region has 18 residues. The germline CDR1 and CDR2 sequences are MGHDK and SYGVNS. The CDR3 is CASSEFGTSGRAVYEQYF. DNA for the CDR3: TGTGCCAGCAGTGAATTCGGGACTAGCGGGAGGGCCGTCTACGAGCAGTACTTC.

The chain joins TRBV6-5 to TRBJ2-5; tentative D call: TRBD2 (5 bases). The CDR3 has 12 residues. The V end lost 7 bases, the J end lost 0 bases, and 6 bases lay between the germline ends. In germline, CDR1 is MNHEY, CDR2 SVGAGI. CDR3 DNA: TGTGCCAGCACGGACTACCAAGAGACCCAGTACTTC. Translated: CASTDYQETQYF.

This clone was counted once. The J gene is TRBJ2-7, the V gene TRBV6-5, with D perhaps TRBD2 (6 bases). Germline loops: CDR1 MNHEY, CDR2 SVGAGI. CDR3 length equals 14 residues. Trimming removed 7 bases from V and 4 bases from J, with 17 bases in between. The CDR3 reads CASNLPWGEYEQYF. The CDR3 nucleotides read TGTGCCAGCAACCTCCCTTGGGGGGAGTACGAGCAGTACTTC.

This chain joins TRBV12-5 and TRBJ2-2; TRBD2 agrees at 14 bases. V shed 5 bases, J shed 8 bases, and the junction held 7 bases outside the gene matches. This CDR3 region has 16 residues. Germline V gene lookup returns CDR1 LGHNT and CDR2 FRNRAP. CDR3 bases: TGTGCTAGTGGTCCCCGGGGACTAGCGGGAGCGGGGGAGCTGTTTTTT. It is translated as CASGPRGLAGAGELFF.

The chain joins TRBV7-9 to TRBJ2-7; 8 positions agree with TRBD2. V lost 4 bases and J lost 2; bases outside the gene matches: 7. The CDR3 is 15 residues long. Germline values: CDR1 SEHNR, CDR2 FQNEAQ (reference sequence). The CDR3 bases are TGTGCCAGCAGCTCTTCCGGGACTAGTCCCTACGAGCAGTACTTC. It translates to CASSSSGTSPYEQYF.

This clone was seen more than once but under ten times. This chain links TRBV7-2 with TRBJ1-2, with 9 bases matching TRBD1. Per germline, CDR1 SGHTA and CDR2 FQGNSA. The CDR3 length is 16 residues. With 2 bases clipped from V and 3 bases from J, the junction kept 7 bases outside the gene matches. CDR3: CASSLLQGAQDYGYTF. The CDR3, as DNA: TGTGCCAGCAGCTTACTACAGGGGGCTCAGGACTATGGCTACACCTTC.

CDR3 sequence reads: CASSRTYEQYF. The DNA of the CDR3 is TGTGCCAGCAGCCGGACTTACGAGCAGTACTTC. The rearrangement uses TRBV14 and TRBJ2-7; TRBD2 is a possible D gene (5 bases). CDR1 is SGHDN, CDR2 FVKESK, per germline. The CDR3 is 11 amino acids. The V end lost 4 bases, the J end lost 4 bases, and 5 bases lay between the germline ends.

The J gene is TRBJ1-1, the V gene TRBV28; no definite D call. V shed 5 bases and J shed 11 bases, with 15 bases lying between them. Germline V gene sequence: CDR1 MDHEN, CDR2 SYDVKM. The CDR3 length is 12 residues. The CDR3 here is CASSDSVLMAFF. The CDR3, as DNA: TGTGCCAGCAGTGACTCGGTACTGATGGCTTTCTTT.

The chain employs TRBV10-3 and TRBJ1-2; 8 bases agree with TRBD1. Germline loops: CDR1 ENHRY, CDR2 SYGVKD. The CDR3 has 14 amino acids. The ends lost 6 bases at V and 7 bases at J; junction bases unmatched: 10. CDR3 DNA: TGTGCCATCAGATCGACAGGGGAAGCATCTGGCTACACCTTC. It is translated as CAIRSTGEASGYTF.

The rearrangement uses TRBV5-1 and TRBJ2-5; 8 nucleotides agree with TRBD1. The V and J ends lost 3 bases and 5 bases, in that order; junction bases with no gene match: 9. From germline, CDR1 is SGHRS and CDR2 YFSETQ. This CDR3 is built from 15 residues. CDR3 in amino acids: CASSYTSGGQETQYF. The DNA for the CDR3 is TGCGCCAGCAGCTATACCTCAGGGGGCCAGGAGACCCAGTACTTC.

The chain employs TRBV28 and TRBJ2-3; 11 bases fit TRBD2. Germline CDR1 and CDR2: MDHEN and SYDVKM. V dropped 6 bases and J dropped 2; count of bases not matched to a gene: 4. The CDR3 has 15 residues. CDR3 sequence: CASSVTSGTTDTQYF. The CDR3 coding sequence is TGTGCCAGCAGCGTGACTAGCGGGACCACAGATACGCAGTATTTT.

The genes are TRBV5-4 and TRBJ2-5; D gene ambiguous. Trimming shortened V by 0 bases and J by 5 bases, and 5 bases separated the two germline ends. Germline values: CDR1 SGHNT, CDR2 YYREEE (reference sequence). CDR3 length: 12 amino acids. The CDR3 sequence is CASSLDSETQYF. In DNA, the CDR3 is TGTGCCAGCAGCTTGGATTCGGAGACCCAGTACTTC.

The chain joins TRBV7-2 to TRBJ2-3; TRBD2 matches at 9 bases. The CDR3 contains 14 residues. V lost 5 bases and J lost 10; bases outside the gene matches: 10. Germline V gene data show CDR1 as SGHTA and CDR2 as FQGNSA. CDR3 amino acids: CASSEVAGELAQYF. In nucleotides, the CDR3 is TGTGCCAGCAGCGAAGTAGCGGGAGAATTAGCGCAGTATTTT. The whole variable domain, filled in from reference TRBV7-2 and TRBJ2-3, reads GAGVSQSPSNKVTEKGKDVELRCDPISGHTALYWYRQSLGQGLEFLIYFQGNSAPDKSGLPSDRFSAERTGGSVSTLTIQRTQQEDSAVYLCASSEVAGELAQYFGPGTRLTVL.

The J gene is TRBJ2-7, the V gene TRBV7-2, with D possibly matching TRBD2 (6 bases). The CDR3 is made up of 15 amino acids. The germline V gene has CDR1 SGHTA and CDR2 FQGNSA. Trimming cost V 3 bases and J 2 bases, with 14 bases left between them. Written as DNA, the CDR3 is TGTGCCAGCAGCTTGTACGGGCCGGGGGCCTACGAGCAGTACTTC. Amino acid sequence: CASSLYGPGAYEQYF.

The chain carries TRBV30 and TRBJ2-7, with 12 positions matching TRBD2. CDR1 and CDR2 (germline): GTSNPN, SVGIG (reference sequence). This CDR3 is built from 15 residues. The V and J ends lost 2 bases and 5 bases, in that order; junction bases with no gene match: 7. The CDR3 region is CAWSLAGGVRDEQYF. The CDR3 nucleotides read TGTGCCTGGAGTCTAGCGGGAGGGGTCCGAGACGAGCAGTACTTC.